This TCR beta chain was documented in a study of shared clonotypes between healthy human individuals. Using immunoSEQ multiplex PCR, the repertoire was profiled, and TCRdb retains in-frame clones only, with some absent. The sample shows roughly 2,000,000 clones, around 95% of them seen only once. This clone was counted a single time. CD8 cells classed as naive were CD45RO-negative and positively selected for CCR7, excluding terminally differentiated effector memory CD45RA+ cells. The CDR3 has 13 residues. Germline CDR1 SGHVS, CDR2 FQNEAQ. Trimming took 5 bases from V and 8 from J, leaving 13 bases between them.

Sequenced sample: naive CD8+ T cells from PBMCs. This clonotype originated in a man aged 18 to 30 in good health. Some clones in this sample may be carry-over from other donors' samples. The chain is built from TRBV7-8 and TRBJ2-1; D is undetermined. The CDR3 here is CASSPSTPHEQFF. The DNA for the CDR3 is TGTGCCAGCAGCCCTTCTACGCCCCATGAGCAGTTCTTC.